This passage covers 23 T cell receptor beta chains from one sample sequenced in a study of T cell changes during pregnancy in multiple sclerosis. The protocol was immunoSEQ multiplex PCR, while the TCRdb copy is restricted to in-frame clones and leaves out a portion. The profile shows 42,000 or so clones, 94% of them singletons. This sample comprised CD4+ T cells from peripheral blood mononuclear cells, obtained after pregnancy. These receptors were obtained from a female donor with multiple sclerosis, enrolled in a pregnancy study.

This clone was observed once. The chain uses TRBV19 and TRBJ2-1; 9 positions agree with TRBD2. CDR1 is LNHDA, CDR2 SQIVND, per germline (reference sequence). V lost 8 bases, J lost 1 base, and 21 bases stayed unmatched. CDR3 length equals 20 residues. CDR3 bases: TGTGCCAGTCACCGTCGCGGTGGCGCGGGGGGGCGCGCTTCCTACAATGAGCAGTTCTTC. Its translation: CASHRRGGAGGRASYNEQFF.

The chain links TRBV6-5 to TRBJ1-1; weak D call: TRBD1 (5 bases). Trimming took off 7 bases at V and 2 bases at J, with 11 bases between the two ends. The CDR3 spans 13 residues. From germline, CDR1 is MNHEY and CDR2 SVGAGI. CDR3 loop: CASTTGTNTEAFF. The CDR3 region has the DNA TGTGCCAGCACCACGGGGACTAACACTGAAGCTTTCTTT.

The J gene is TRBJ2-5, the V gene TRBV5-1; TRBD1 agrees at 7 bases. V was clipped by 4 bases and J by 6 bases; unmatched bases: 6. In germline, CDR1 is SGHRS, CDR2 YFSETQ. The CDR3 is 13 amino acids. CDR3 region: CASSRGTAQTQYF. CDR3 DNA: TGCGCCAGCAGCCGTGGGACAGCACAGACCCAGTACTTC.

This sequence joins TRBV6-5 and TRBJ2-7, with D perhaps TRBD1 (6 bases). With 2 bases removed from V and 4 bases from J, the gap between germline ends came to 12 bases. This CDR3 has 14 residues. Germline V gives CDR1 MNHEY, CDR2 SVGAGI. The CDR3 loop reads CASSYTRGSYEQYF. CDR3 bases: TGTGCCAGCAGTTACACTAGGGGGTCTTACGAGCAGTACTTC.

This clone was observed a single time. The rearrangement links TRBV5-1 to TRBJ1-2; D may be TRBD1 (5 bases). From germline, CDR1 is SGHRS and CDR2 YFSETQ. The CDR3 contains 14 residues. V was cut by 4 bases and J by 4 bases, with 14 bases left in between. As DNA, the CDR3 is TGCGCCAGCAGCCCGGGGACTTCTAGCTATGGCTACACCTTC. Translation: CASSPGTSSYGYTF.

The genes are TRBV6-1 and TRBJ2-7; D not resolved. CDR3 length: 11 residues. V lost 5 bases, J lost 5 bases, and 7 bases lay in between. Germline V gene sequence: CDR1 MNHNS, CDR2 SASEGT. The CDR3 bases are TGTGCCAGCAGTCGAGTGAACGAGCAGTACTTC. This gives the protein CASSRVNEQYF.

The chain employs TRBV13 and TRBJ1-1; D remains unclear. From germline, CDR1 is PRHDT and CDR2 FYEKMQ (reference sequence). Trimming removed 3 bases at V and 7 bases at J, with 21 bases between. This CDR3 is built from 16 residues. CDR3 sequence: CASSFDPPRSDFEAFF. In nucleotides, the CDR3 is TGTGCCAGCAGCTTTGATCCCCCCCGCAGCGATTTTGAAGCTTTCTTT. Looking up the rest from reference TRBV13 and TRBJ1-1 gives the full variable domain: AAGVIQSPRHLIKEKRETATLKCYPIPRHDTVYWYQQGPGQDPQFLISFYEKMQSDKGSIPDRFSAQQFSDYHSELNMSSLELGDSALYFCASSFDPPRSDFEAFFGQGTRLTVV.

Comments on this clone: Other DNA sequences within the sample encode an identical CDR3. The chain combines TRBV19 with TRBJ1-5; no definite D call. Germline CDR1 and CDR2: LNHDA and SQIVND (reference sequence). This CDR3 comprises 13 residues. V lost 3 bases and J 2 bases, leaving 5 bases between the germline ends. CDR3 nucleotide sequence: TGTGCCAGTAGTATTCCAGGCAATCAGCCCCAGCATTTT. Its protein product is CASSIPGNQPQHF.

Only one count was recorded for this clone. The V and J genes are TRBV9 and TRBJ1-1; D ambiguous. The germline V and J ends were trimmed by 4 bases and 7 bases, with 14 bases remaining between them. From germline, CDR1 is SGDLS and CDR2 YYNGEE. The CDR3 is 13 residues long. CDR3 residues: CASSYLPGFEAFF. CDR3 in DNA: TGTGCCAGCAGCTACCTTCCGGGGTTTGAAGCTTTCTTT.

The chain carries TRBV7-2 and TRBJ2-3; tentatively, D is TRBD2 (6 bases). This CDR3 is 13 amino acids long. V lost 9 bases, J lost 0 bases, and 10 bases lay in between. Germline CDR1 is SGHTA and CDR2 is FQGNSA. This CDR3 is CASGRGSTDTQYF. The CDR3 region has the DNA TGTGCCAGTGGACGGGGGAGCACAGATACGCAGTATTTT.

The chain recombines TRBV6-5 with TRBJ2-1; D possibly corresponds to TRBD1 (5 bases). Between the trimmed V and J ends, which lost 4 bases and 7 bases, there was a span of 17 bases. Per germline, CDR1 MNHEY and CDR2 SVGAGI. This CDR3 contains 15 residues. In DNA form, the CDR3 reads TGTGCCAGCAGTTCTCGGCAGGGATCAGGGAATGAGCAGTTCTTC. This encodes CASSSRQGSGNEQFF.

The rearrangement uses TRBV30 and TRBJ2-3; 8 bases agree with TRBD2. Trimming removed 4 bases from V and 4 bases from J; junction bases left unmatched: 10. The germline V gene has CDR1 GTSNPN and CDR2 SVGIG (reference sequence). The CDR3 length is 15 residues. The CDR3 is CAWNFGGGRADTQYF. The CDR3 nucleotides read TGTGCCTGGAACTTTGGCGGGGGGCGGGCAGATACGCAGTATTTT. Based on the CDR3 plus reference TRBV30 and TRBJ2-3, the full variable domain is SQTIHQWPATLVQPVGSPLSLECTVEGTSNPNLYWYRQAAGRGLQLLFYSVGIGQISSEVPQNLSASRPQDRQFILSSKKLLLSDSGFYLCAWNFGGGRADTQYFGPGTRLTVL.

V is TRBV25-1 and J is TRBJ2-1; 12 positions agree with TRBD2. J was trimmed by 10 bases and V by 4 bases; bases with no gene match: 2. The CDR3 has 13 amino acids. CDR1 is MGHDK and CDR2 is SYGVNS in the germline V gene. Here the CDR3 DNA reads TGTGCCAGCAGTGGTGGACTAGCGGGGGAGCAGTTCTTC. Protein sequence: CASSGGLAGEQFF.

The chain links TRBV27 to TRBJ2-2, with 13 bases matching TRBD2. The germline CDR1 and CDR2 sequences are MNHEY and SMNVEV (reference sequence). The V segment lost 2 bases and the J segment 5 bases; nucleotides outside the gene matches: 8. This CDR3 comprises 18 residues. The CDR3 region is CASSLVPPGLAGTGELFF. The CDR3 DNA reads TGTGCCAGCAGTTTAGTCCCCCCGGGACTAGCGGGGACCGGGGAGCTGTTTTTT.

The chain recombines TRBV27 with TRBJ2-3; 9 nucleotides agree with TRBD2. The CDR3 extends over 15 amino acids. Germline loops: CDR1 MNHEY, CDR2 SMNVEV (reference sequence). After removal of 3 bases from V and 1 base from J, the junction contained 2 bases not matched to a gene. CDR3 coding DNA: TGTGCCAGCAGTTTCGGCGGGGGGGGCACAGATACGCAGTATTTT. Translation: CASSFGGGGTDTQYF.

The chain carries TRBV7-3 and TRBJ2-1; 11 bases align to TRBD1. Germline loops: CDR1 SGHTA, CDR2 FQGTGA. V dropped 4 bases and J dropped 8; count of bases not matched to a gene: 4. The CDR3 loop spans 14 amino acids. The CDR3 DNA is TGTGCCAGCAGCTCCCCGGACAGGGGGCATGAGCAGTTCTTC. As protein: CASSSPDRGHEQFF.

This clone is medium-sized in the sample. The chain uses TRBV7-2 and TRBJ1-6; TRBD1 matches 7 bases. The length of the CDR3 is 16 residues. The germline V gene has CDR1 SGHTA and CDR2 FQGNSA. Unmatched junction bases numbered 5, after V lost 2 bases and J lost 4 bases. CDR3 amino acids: CASSLFGTVYNSPLHF. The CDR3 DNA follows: TGTGCCAGCAGCTTATTTGGGACAGTTTATAATTCACCCCTCCACTTT.

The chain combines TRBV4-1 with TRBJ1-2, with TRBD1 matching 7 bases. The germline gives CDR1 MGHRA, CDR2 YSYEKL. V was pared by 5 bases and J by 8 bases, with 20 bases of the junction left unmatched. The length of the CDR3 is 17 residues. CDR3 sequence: CASSLTRGDSELWGYTF. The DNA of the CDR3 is TGCGCCAGCAGCTTAACAAGGGGGGACAGCGAACTGTGGGGCTACACCTTC.

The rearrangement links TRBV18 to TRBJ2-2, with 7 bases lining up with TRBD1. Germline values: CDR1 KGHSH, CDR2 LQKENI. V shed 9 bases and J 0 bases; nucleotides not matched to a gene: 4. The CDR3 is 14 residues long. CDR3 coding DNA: TGTGCCAGTCGTCAGGGGGCGAACACCGGGGAGCTGTTTTTT. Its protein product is CASRQGANTGELFF.

The CDR3 nucleotides are TGTGCCAGTAGTCGGGGGGGGAGCACAGATACGCAGTATTTT. Amino acids: CASSRGGSTDTQYF. This chain links TRBV19 with TRBJ2-3; 8 bases agree with TRBD2. The CDR3 loop spans 14 amino acids. Germline-derived CDR1 and CDR2 are LNHDA and SQIVND (reference sequence). J was trimmed by 0 bases and V by 5 bases; bases with no gene match: 1. Looking up the rest from reference TRBV19 and TRBJ2-3 gives the full variable domain: DGGITQSPKYLFRKEGQNVTLSCEQNLNHDAMYWYRQDPGQGLRLIYYSQIVNDFQKGDIAEGYSVSREKKESFPLTVTSAQKNPTAFYLCASSRGGSTDTQYFGPGTRLTVL.

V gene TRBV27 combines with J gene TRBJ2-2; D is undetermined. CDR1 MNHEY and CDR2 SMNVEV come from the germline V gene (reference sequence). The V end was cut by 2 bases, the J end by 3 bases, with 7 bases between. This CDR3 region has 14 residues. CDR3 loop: CASSLRGYTGELFF. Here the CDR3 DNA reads TGTGCCAGCAGTTTACGCGGATACACCGGGGAGCTGTTTTTT.

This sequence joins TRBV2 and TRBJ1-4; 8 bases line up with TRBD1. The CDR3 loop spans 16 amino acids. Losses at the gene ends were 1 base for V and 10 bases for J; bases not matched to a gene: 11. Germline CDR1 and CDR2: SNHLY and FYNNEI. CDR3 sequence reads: CASSEGAGGEFRKLFF. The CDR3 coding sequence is TGTGCCAGCAGTGAAGGGGCAGGGGGCGAATTTCGAAAACTGTTTTTT.

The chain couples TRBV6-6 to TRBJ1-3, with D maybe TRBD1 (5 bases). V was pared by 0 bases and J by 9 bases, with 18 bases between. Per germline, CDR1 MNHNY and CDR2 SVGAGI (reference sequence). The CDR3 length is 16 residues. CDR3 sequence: CASSYSRQIPGGTIYF. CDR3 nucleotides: TGTGCCAGCAGTTACTCACGACAGATCCCTGGCGGCACCATATATTTT.